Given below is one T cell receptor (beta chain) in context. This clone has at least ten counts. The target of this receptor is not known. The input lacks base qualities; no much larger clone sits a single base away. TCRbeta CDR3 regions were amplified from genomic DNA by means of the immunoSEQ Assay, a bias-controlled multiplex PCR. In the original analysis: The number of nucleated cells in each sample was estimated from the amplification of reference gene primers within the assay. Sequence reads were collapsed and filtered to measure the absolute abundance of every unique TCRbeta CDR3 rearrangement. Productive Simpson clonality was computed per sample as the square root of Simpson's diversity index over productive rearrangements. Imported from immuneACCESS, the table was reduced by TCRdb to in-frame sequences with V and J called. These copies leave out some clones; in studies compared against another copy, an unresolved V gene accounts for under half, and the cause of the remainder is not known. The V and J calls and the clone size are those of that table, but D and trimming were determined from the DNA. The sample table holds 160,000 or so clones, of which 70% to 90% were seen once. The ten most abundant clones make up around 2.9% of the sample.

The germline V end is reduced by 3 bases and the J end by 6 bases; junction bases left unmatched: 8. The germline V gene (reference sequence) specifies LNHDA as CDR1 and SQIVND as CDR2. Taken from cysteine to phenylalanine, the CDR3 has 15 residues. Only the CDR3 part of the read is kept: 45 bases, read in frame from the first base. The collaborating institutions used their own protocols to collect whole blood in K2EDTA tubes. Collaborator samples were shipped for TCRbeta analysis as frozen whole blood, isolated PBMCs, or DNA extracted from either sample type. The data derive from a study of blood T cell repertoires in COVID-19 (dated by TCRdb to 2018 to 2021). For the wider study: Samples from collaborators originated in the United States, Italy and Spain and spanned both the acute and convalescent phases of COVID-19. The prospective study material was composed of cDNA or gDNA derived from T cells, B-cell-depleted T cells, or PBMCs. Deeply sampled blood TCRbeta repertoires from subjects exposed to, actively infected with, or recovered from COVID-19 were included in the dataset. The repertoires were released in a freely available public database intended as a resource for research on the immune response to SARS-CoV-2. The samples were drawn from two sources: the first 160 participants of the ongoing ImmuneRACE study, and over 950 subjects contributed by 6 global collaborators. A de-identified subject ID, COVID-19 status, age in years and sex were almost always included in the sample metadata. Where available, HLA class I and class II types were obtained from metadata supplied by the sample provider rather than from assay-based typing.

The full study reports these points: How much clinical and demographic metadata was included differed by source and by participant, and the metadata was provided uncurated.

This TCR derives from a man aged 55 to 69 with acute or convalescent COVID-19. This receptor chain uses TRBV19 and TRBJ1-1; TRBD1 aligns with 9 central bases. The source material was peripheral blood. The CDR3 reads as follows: CASSITGGSPSEAFF. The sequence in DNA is TGTGCCAGTAGTATCACAGGGGGCTCTCCCTCTGAAGCTTTCTTT. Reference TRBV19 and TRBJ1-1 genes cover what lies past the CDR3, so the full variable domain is DGGITQSPKYLFRKEGQNVTLSCEQNLNHDAMYWYRQDPGQGLRLIYYSQIVNDFQKGDIAEGYSVSREKKESFPLTVTSAQKNPTAFYLCASSITGGSPSEAFFGQGTRLTVV.